This T cell receptor (beta chain) appears in the sequencing data of a study of response to subunit inactivated influenza vaccine. Whole-study findings and limits: The authors offered the suggestion that each seasonal influenza vaccination recruits few new T cells.

Worth noting for this clonotype: Its antigen remains unidentified.

TCRdb reprocessed the RT-PCR reads with MiXCR, giving one entry per CDR3 protein. The data hold 500,000 or so distinct CDR3 sequences, with approximately 16% observed a single time. The V gene end was trimmed by 8 bases and the J gene end by 4 bases; junction bases not matched to a gene: 8. Germline V gene lookup returns CDR1 MNHEY and CDR2 SVGEGT. The CDR3 length is 14 residues. The material sequenced was CD4+ T cells sorted from PBMCs, taken roughly 24 months after vaccination. This receptor was identified in a man between 50 and 75 years old who received an inactivated influenza vaccine. This rearrangement joins TRBV6-2 or TRBV6-3 to TRBJ1-1, with 9 bases matching TRBD1. The CDR3 DNA follows: TGTGCCAGCCGCGGACAGGGGCGGGTCACTGAAGCTTTCTTT. Translating it yields CASRGQGRVTEAFF.